This TCR beta chain is drawn from a study of CD8 T cells in ankylosing spondylitis. MiXCR, applied by TCRdb to the 5' RACE reads, yields one record per CDR3 protein. The sample includes about 160,000 distinct CDR3 sequences, around 16% of them seen just once. This CDR3 has 16 amino acids. The germline V gene has CDR1 SGHTA and CDR2 FQGNSA. With 5 bases clipped from V and 1 base from J, the junction kept 4 bases outside the gene matches. The source of this sequence is a male donor with ankylosing spondylitis or in good health (not recorded which). Specimen: blood, either unsorted or a sorted T cell fraction (not recorded which). This chain uses TRBV7-2 with TRBJ1-4, with 10 positions matching TRBD1. The CDR3 region is CASSGDRGRTNEKLFF. The DNA of the CDR3 is TGTGCCAGCAGCGGCGACAGGGGGCGAACTAATGAAAAACTGTTTTTT.